The 28 T cell receptor beta chains reported below all come from one sample, sequenced in a study of control samples from healthy donors and cancer patients. Only in-frame clones appear in the TCRdb table, and some are missing; sequencing was by immunoSEQ multiplex PCR. The table has under 450,000 clones, around 90% seen once. Sequencing was carried out using PBMCs. These receptors came from a man between 35 and 55 years old with head and neck cancer.

The genes are TRBV14 and TRBJ1-1; weak D call: TRBD1 (5 bases). This CDR3 spans 16 amino acids. Trimming cost V 1 base and J 2 bases, with 14 bases left between them. CDR1 and CDR2 (germline): SGHDN, FVKESK. CDR3 sequence reads: CASSQVSRGGNTEAFF. In DNA, the CDR3 is TGTGCCAGCAGCCAAGTCTCTCGGGGGGGAAACACTGAAGCTTTCTTT.

The chain combines TRBV5-1 with TRBJ2-5, with 8 bases identical to TRBD2. This CDR3 spans 14 amino acids. From germline, CDR1 is SGHRS and CDR2 YFSETQ. V was pared by 6 bases and J by 5 bases, with 9 bases of the junction left unmatched. CDR3 in DNA: TGCGCCAGCAAGGGAGGGAGCGGGAGTGAGACCCAGTACTTC. Its protein is CASKGGSGSETQYF.

The chain employs TRBV14 and TRBJ2-4, with 10 bases fitting TRBD2. Germline loops: CDR1 SGHDN, CDR2 FVKESK. The CDR3 loop spans 19 amino acids. Germline trimming cut 0 bases from V and 7 bases from J; bases unmatched to any gene: 15. This CDR3 reads CASSQDHRRAAGGPNIQYF. The DNA for the CDR3 is TGTGCCAGCAGCCAAGACCATCGCAGAGCAGCGGGAGGGCCGAACATTCAGTACTTC.

The CDR3 DNA follows: TGCGCCAGCAGGACGGGACAGGGTTTTCTCGAGCAGTACTTC. This sequence encodes CASRTGQGFLEQYF. The chain joins TRBV5-1 to TRBJ2-7; 9 bases match TRBD1. The CDR3 sequence is 14 residues long. Germline CDR1 and CDR2: SGHRS and YFSETQ. J lost 6 bases, V lost 5 bases, and 9 bases had no gene match.

The chain employs TRBV19 and TRBJ2-7, with TRBD1 matching over 7 bases. J was trimmed by 6 bases and V by 5 bases; bases with no gene match: 10. This CDR3 contains 14 residues. Looked up from germline, CDR1 is LNHDA and CDR2 is SQIVND (reference sequence). The CDR3 protein is CASSLTGSTGEQYF. CDR3 nucleotide sequence: TGTGCCAGTAGTTTGACAGGGTCAACAGGCGAGCAGTACTTC.

The chain carries TRBV11-3 and TRBJ2-2; TRBD1 matches at 9 bases. The CDR3 spans 15 residues. Losses at the gene ends were 5 bases for V and 4 bases for J; bases not matched to a gene: 5. Germline V gives CDR1 SGHNT, CDR2 YENEEA. This CDR3 is CASSIGTGTTGELFF. CDR3 sequence (DNA): TGTGCCAGCAGCATCGGGACAGGGACCACCGGGGAGCTGTTTTTT.

The chain links TRBV5-4 to TRBJ1-1; D call uncertain. V shed 0 bases and J shed 5 bases, with 8 bases lying between them. The CDR3 has 13 residues. CDR1 SGHNT and CDR2 YYREEE come from the germline V gene (reference sequence). In DNA, the CDR3 is TGTGCCAGCAGCTTGGTTGACACAACTGAAGCTTTCTTT. Amino acids: CASSLVDTTEAFF.

V gene TRBV3-1 (or the pseudogene TRBV3-2) combines with J gene TRBJ2-3; TRBD2 is a possible D gene (6 bases). The length of the CDR3 is 16 residues. CDR1 and CDR2 (germline): LGHDT, YNNKEL (reference sequence). V dropped 0 bases and J dropped 4 bases, with 14 bases sitting between them. The CDR3 DNA is TGTGCCAGCAGCCAAGATGGAGGGTTCAGAGCAGATACGCAGTATTTT. Protein: CASSQDGGFRADTQYF.

CDR3 amino acids: CAWSEVWEDGEKLFF. The CDR3 bases are TGTGCCTGGAGTGAGGTGTGGGAGGACGGGGAAAAACTGTTTTTT. This chain connects TRBV30 to TRBJ1-4; D remains ambiguous. The CDR3 loop spans 15 amino acids. Germline lookup yields CDR1 GTSNPN and CDR2 SVGIG (reference sequence). The V and J ends lost 1 base and 8 bases respectively, with 17 bases between them.

The chain employs TRBV7-3 and TRBJ2-3; 12 bases align to TRBD2. This CDR3 comprises 16 residues. V gave up 4 bases and J gave up 0 bases; unmatched junction bases: 2. The germline V gene has CDR1 SGHTA and CDR2 FQGTGA. CDR3 sequence: CASSWTSGMSTDTQYF. In DNA, the CDR3 is TGTGCCAGCAGCTGGACTAGCGGGATGAGCACAGATACGCAGTATTTT.

In this sample, this clone turned up a few times. The gene calls are TRBV10-3 and TRBJ1-3, with TRBD1 matching 7 bases. With 0 bases clipped from V and 0 bases from J, the junction kept 5 bases outside the gene matches. The CDR3 has 17 residues. Germline CDR1 is ENHRY and CDR2 is SYGVKD. The CDR3 loop is CAISESMDRLSGNTIYF. In DNA, the CDR3 is TGTGCCATCAGTGAGTCGATGGACAGGCTCTCTGGAAACACCATATATTTT.

This clone was found once. CDR3 coding DNA: TGTGCCAGCAGCCAAGAGTTGTCTGGGTTGGATGGCTACACCTTC. Its translation is CASSQELSGLDGYTF. The chain is built from TRBV3-1 (or the pseudogene TRBV3-2) and TRBJ1-2, with D uncertain. Trimming pared 0 bases from V and 6 bases from J, leaving 14 bases between. The CDR3 consists of 15 residues. Germline assignment: CDR1 LGHDT and CDR2 YNNKEL (reference sequence).

V gene TRBV27 combines with J gene TRBJ2-3, with 13 bases aligning to TRBD2. The CDR3 covers 19 residues. Germline CDR1 and CDR2: MNHEY and SMNVEV (reference sequence). The J segment lost 2 bases and the V segment lost 8 bases, leaving 16 bases of the junction unmatched. In nucleotides, the CDR3 is TGTGCCAGCTTCCCAGAAGGACTAGCGGGGGCCGCCCCCACAGATACGCAGTATTTT. Translated, it gives CASFPEGLAGAAPTDTQYF.

CDR3 protein: CASSLVGAGDYGYTF. The CDR3 DNA reads as TGTGCCAGCAGCTTAGTGGGGGCAGGGGACTATGGCTACACCTTC. The chain recombines TRBV7-9 with TRBJ1-2, with D maybe TRBD1 (6 bases). Germline V gene lookup returns CDR1 SEHNR and CDR2 FQNEAQ (reference sequence). The germline V and J ends were trimmed by 1 base and 3 bases, with 12 bases remaining between them. The CDR3 has 15 amino acids.

This chain joins TRBV2 and TRBJ2-2; 7 bases are shared with TRBD1. Trimming took 6 bases from V and 4 from J; bases not matched to a gene: 5. CDR1 is SNHLY, CDR2 FYNNEI, per germline. This CDR3 spans 14 amino acids. The DNA of the CDR3 is TGTGCCAGCAGAGGTTACAGGGGCACCGGGGAGCTGTTTTTT. The encoded protein is CASRGYRGTGELFF.

The chain couples TRBV9 to TRBJ2-1; 8 nucleotides align to TRBD2. The V and J ends lost 5 bases and 4 bases, in that order; junction bases with no gene match: 11. The CDR3 sequence is 16 residues long. Germline V CDR1 and CDR2: SGDLS, YYNGEE. The CDR3 DNA follows: TGTGCCAGCAGTACCGTGGGAGCGGGAGCTTACAATGAGCAGTTCTTC. Protein: CASSTVGAGAYNEQFF.

V and J are TRBV28 and TRBJ2-7; the D gene is possibly TRBD1 (5 bases). V lost 7 bases and J lost 2, with 12 bases in between. The CDR3 contains 13 residues. Per the germline V gene, CDR1 is MDHEN and CDR2 is SYDVKM. This CDR3 is CASKAGPTYEQYF. DNA of the CDR3: TGTGCCAGCAAAGCAGGGCCCACCTACGAGCAGTACTTC.

The gene calls are TRBV28 and TRBJ2-7, with D perhaps TRBD1 or TRBD2 (5 bases each). The CDR3 length is 16 residues. V dropped 4 bases and J dropped 1 base, with 17 bases sitting between them. CDR1 MDHEN and CDR2 SYDVKM come from the germline V gene. The CDR3 spells CASSYPRDRSSYEQYF. The CDR3 coding sequence is TGTGCCAGCAGTTACCCAAGGGACCGTTCGTCCTACGAGCAGTACTTC.

This clone was counted once. The J gene is TRBJ1-1, the V gene TRBV27; D possibly corresponds to TRBD1 (6 bases). The V gene lost 5 bases and the J gene lost 1 base, with 20 bases spanning the gap. This CDR3 comprises 17 residues. The V gene's germline CDR1 is MNHEY and CDR2 SMNVEV (reference sequence). This chain's CDR3 is CASSPGYRVVKNTEAFF. The CDR3, as DNA: TGTGCCAGCAGTCCCGGATACAGGGTAGTAAAGAACACTGAAGCTTTCTTT.

This sequence joins TRBV6-1 and TRBJ2-7, with TRBD1 matching over 7 bases. CDR1 and CDR2 (germline): MNHNS, SASEGT. The CDR3 totals 15 residues. V was pared by 3 bases and J by 5 bases, with 10 bases of the junction left unmatched. The CDR3 loop reads CASSDPGTVGNEQYF. CDR3 sequence (DNA): TGTGCCAGCAGTGATCCCGGGACAGTGGGGAACGAGCAGTACTTC.

The chain uses TRBV3-1 (or the pseudogene TRBV3-2) and TRBJ1-2; TRBD1 is a possible D gene (5 bases). The CDR3 runs 15 residues. The V end was cut by 3 bases, the J end by 2 bases, with 13 bases between. In germline, CDR1 is LGHDT, CDR2 YNNKEL (reference sequence). The CDR3 sequence is CASSHLGRDNYGYTF. In DNA form, the CDR3 reads TGTGCCAGCAGCCATCTTGGCAGGGACAACTATGGCTACACCTTC.

This chain joins TRBV11-2 and TRBJ2-2; 9 nucleotides align to TRBD1. CDR3 size: 16 residues. Germline assignment: CDR1 SGHAT and CDR2 FQNNGV. V lost 7 bases to trimming and J lost 1 base; unmatched junction nucleotides: 7. The CDR3 protein is CASTRGTGKNTGELFF. The CDR3 nucleotides are TGTGCCAGCACACGGGGGACAGGGAAGAACACCGGGGAGCTGTTTTTT.

J is TRBJ2-3 and V is TRBV12-3 or TRBV12-4, with D uncertain. Trimming removed 6 bases from V and 2 bases from J, with 9 bases in between. CDR3 size: 13 residues. CDR3 region: CASRDGITDTQYF. The CDR3 DNA reads TGTGCCAGCAGGGACGGCATCACAGATACGCAGTATTTT.

This sequence joins TRBV7-2 and TRBJ2-2; possibly TRBD1 for D (6 bases). The V end lost 1 base, the J end lost 4 bases, and 10 bases lay between the germline ends. The CDR3 contains 15 residues. Germline CDR1 SGHTA, CDR2 FQGNSA. The chain's CDR3 is CASSLGRGGTGELFF. In DNA, the CDR3 is TGTGCCAGCAGCTTAGGCAGAGGGGGCACCGGGGAGCTGTTTTTT.

J is TRBJ2-7 and V is TRBV10-2; 12 bases map to TRBD1. Unmatched junction bases numbered 7, after V lost 6 bases and J lost 4 bases. The CDR3 covers 15 residues. The V gene's germline CDR1 is WSHSY and CDR2 SAAADI. This chain's CDR3 is CASSIPGQGAYEQYF. The CDR3 DNA sequence: TGCGCCAGCAGCATACCGGGACAGGGGGCGTACGAGCAGTACTTC.

This rearrangement joins TRBV5-4 to TRBJ2-6, with TRBD2 as a possible D gene (5 bases). The CDR3 is 19 amino acids. V was shortened by 2 bases and J by 0 bases, with 18 bases between the two germline ends. Germline CDR1 reads SGHNT; CDR2 reads YYREEE (reference sequence). The CDR3 DNA sequence: TGTGCCAGCAGCTTTTCACCGAGGGCTACCCTCTCTGGGGCCAACGTCCTGACTTTC. As protein: CASSFSPRATLSGANVLTF.

V and J are TRBV2 and TRBJ2-5; unclear D gene. The germline V and J ends were trimmed by 4 bases and 7 bases, with 4 bases remaining between them. The V gene's germline CDR1 is SNHLY and CDR2 FYNNEI. CDR3 length equals 10 residues. The CDR3 spells CASSVGTQYF. For the CDR3, the DNA is TGTGCCAGCAGTGTTGGGACCCAGTACTTC.

The chain couples TRBV19 to TRBJ2-3, with D tentatively TRBD1 or TRBD2 (5 bases each). The germline V and J ends were trimmed by 4 bases and 2 bases, with 10 bases remaining between them. Germline V lookup: CDR1 LNHDA, CDR2 SQIVND (reference sequence). The CDR3 runs to 14 residues. Written as DNA, the CDR3 is TGTGCCAGTAGTACCGGGACCACCACAGATACGCAGTATTTT. Amino acids: CASSTGTTTDTQYF.